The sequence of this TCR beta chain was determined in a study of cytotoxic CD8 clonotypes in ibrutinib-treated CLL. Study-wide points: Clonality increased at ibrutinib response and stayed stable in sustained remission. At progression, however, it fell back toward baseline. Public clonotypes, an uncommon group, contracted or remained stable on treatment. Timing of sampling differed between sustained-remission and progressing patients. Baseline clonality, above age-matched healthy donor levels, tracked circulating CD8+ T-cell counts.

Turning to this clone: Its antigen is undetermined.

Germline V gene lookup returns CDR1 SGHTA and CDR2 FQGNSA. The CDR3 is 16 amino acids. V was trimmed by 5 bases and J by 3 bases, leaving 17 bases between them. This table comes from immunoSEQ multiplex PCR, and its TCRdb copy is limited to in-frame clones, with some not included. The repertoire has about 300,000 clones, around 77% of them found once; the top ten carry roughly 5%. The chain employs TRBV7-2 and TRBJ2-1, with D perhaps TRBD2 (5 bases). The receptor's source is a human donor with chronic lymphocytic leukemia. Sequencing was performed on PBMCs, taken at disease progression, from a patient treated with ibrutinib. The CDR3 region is CASSQKRSPIYNEQFF. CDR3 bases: TGTGCCAGCAGCCAGAAGCGGTCCCCGATCTACAATGAGCAGTTCTTC.